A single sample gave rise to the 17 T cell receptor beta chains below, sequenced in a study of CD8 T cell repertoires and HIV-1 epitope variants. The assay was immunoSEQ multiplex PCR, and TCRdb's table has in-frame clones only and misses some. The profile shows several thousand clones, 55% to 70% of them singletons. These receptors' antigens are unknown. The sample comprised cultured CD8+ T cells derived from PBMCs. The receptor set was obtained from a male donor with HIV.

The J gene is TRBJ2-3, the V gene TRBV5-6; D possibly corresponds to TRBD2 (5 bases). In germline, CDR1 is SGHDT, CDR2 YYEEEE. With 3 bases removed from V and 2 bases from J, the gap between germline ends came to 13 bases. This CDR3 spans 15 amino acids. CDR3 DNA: TGTGCCAGCAGCTCATACACTAGGCCCACAGATACGCAGTATTTT. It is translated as CASSSYTRPTDTQYF. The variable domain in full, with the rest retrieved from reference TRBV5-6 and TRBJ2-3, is DAGVTQSPTHLIKTRGQQVTLRCSPKSGHDTVSWYQQALGQGPQFIFQYYEEEERQRGNFPDRFSGHQFPNYSSELNVNALLLGDSALYLCASSSYTRPTDTQYFGPGTRLTVL.

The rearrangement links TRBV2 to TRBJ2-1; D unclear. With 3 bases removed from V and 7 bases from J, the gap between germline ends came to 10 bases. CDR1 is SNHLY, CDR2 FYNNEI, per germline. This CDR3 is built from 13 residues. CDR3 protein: CASSDPTPNEQFF. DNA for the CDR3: TGTGCCAGCAGTGATCCGACTCCGAATGAGCAGTTCTTC. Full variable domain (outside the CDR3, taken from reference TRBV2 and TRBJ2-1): EPEVTQTPSHQVTQMGQEVILRCVPISNHLYFYWYRQILGQKVEFLVSFYNNEISEKSEIFDDQFSVERPDGSNFTLKIRSTKLEDSAMYFCASSDPTPNEQFFGPGTRLTVL.

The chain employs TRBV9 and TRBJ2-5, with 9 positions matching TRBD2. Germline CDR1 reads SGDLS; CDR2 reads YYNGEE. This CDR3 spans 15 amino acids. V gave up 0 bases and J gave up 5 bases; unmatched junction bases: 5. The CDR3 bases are TGTGCCAGCAGCGTAGCTTCGAGCGGGGGGGAGACCCAGTACTTC. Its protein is CASSVASSGGETQYF.

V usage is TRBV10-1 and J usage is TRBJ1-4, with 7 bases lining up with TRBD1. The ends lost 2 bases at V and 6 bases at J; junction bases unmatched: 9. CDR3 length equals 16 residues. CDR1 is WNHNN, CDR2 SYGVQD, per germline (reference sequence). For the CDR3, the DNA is TGCGCCAGCAGTGAGAGGGCCCCCGACAGGGATGAAAAACTGTTTTTT. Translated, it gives CASSERAPDRDEKLFF.

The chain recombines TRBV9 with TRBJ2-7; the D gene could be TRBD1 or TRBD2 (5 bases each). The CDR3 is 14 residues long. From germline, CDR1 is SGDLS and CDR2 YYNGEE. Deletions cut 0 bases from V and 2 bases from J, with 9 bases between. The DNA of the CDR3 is TGTGCCAGCAGCGTAGGGGACCCCACCTACGAGCAGTACTTC. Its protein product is CASSVGDPTYEQYF.

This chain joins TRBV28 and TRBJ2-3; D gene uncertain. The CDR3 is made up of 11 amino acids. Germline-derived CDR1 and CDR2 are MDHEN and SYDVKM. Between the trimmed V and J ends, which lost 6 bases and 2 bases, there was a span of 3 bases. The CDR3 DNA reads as TGTGCCAGCAGGTACACAGATACGCAGTATTTT. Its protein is CASRYTDTQYF.

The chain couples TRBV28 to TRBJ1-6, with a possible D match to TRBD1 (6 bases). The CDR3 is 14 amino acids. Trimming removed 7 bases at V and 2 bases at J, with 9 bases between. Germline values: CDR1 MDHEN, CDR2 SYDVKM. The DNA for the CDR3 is TGTGCCAGCAAGGACAGCGCCTATAATTCACCCCTCCACTTT. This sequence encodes CASKDSAYNSPLHF.

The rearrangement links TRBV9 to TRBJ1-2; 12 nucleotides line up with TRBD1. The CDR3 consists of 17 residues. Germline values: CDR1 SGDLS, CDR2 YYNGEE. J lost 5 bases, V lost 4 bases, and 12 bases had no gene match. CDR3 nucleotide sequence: TGTGCCAGCAGCCCTGGGACAGGGGGCTCCGATTGGTATGGCTACACCTTC. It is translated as CASSPGTGGSDWYGYTF.

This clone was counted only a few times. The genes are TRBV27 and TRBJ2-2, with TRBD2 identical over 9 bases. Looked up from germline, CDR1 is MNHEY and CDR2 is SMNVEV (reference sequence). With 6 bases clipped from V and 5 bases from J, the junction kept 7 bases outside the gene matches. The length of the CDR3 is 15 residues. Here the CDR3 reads CASSDKAGGTGELFF. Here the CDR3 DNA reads TGTGCCAGCAGCGACAAAGCGGGGGGAACCGGGGAGCTGTTTTTT.

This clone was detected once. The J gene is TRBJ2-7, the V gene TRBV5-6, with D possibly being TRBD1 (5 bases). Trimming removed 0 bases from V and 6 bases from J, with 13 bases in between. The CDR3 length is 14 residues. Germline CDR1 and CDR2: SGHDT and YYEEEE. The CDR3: CASSLGAWGSEQYF. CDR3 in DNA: TGTGCCAGCAGCTTGGGGGCGTGGGGCTCCGAGCAGTACTTC. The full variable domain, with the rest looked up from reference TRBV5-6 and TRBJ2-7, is DAGVTQSPTHLIKTRGQQVTLRCSPKSGHDTVSWYQQALGQGPQFIFQYYEEEERQRGNFPDRFSGHQFPNYSSELNVNALLLGDSALYLCASSLGAWGSEQYFGPGTRLTVT.

CDR3 sequence: CASSSDRGEETQYF. CDR3 in DNA: TGTGCCAGCAGTTCGGACAGGGGGGAGGAGACCCAGTACTTC. The V and J genes are TRBV28 and TRBJ2-5; the match to TRBD1 covers 10 bases. This CDR3 is 14 amino acids long. Germline trimming cut 4 bases from V and 5 bases from J; bases unmatched to any gene: 4. Germline CDR1 is MDHEN and CDR2 is SYDVKM.

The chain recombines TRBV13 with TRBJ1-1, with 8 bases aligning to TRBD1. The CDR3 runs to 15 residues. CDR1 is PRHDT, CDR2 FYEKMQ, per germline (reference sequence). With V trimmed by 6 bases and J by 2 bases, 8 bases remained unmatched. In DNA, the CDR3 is TGTGCCAGCAGTTTACAGGGGGAAGCCAACACTGAAGCTTTCTTT. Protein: CASSLQGEANTEAFF. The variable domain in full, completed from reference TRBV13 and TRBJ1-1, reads AAGVIQSPRHLIKEKRETATLKCYPIPRHDTVYWYQQGPGQDPQFLISFYEKMQSDKGSIPDRFSAQQFSDYHSELNMSSLELGDSALYFCASSLQGEANTEAFFGQGTRLTVV.

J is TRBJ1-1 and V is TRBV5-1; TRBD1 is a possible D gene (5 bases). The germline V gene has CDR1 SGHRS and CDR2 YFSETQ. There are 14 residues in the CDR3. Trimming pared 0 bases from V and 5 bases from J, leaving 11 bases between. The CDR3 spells CASSLATGGTEAFF. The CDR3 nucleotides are TGCGCCAGCAGCTTGGCCACAGGCGGAACTGAAGCTTTCTTT. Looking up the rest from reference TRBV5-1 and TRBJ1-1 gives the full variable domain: KAGVTQTPRYLIKTRGQQVTLSCSPISGHRSVSWYQQTPGQGLQFLFEYFSETQRNKGNFPGRFSGRQFSNSRSEMNVSTLELGDSALYLCASSLATGGTEAFFGQGTRLTVV.

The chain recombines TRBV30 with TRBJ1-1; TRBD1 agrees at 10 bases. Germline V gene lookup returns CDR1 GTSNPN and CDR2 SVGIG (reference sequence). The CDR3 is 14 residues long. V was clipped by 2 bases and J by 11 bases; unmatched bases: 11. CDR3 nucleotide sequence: TGTGCCTGGAGTTTCCGGGACAGGGGCCAAGAGGCTTTCTTT. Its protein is CAWSFRDRGQEAFF.

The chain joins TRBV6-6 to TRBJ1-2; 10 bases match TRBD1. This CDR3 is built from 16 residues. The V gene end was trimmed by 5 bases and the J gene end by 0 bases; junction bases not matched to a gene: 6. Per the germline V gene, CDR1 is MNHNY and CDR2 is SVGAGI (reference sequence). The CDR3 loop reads CASSARDRGTNYGYTF. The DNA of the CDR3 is TGTGCCAGCAGTGCCCGGGACAGGGGAACTAACTATGGCTACACCTTC.

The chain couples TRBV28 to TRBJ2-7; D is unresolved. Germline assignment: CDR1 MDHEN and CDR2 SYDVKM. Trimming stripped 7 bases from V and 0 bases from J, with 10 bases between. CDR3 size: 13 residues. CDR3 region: CASTSDPSYEQYF. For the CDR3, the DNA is TGTGCCAGCACTTCGGACCCCTCCTACGAGCAGTACTTC.

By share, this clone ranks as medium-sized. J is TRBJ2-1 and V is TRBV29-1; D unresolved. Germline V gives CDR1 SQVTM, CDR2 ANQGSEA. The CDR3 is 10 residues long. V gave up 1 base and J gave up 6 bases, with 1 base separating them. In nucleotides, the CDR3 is TGCAGCGTTGAAGGCAATGAGCAGTTCTTC. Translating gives CSVEGNEQFF.